The 18 T cell receptor beta chains in this list originate from one sample, sequenced in a study of cytomegalovirus exposure and HLA in healthy donors. With 60 Vbeta and 13 Jbeta primers, the PCR was carried out. The assay was immunoSEQ multiplex PCR, and TCRdb's table has in-frame clones only and misses some. This table has 150,000 to 200,000 clones, around three quarters appearing once. The sample taken for sequencing was PBMCs. These receptors all come from a man aged 50-60 years in good health and CMV-seropositive.

V usage is TRBV2 and J usage is TRBJ2-2; 8 bases are a match to TRBD1. The V gene end was trimmed by 8 bases and the J gene end by 0 bases; junction bases not matched to a gene: 5. Germline V lookup: CDR1 SNHLY, CDR2 FYNNEI. The CDR3 length is 15 residues. CDR3 DNA: TGTGCCAGCGGTACACAGGGGGCGAACACCGGGGAGCTGTTTTTT. Translating gives CASGTQGANTGELFF.

Turning to this clone: Different DNA sequences within this sample yield the same CDR3. V gene TRBV28 combines with J gene TRBJ1-2; 9 nucleotides line up with TRBD1. Germline assignment: CDR1 MDHEN and CDR2 SYDVKM. This CDR3 region has 15 residues. V lost 3 bases to trimming and J lost 2 bases; unmatched junction nucleotides: 4. CDR3 protein: CASSLLGQGNYGYTF. CDR3 DNA sequence: TGTGCCAGCAGTTTGCTGGGACAGGGAAACTATGGCTACACCTTC.

This clone was seen a few times. This chain links TRBV7-6 with TRBJ2-7; 7 nucleotides line up with TRBD1. V dropped 1 base and J dropped 1; count of bases not matched to a gene: 4. CDR3 size: 15 residues. The germline V gene encodes CDR1 SGHVS and CDR2 FNYEAQ. The CDR3 region has the DNA TGTGCCAGCAGCTTAGAGACAGGGTTTTCCTACGAGCAGTACTTC. Protein: CASSLETGFSYEQYF.

This chain uses TRBV6-1 with TRBJ2-3, with 9 bases lining up with TRBD2. The trim removed 1 base at V and 1 base at J, leaving 3 bases unmatched. The germline CDR1 and CDR2 sequences are MNHNS and SASEGT. The CDR3 runs to 16 residues. Here the CDR3 reads CASSEGSGGRTDTQYF. CDR3 bases: TGTGCCAGCAGTGAAGGGAGCGGGGGGCGCACAGATACGCAGTATTTT.

This clone appeared a few times. The chain is built from TRBV5-1 and TRBJ1-5; D ambiguous. This CDR3 is built from 13 residues. Trimming shortened V by 0 bases and J by 4 bases, and 5 bases separated the two germline ends. Germline V lookup: CDR1 SGHRS, CDR2 YFSETQ. As DNA, the CDR3 is TGCGCCAGCAGCTTGGCGTTTAATCAGCCCCAGCATTTT. This translates into CASSLAFNQPQHF.

V and J are TRBV25-1 and TRBJ1-1; tentatively, D is TRBD1 (6 bases). This CDR3 has 13 residues. Trimming cost V 2 bases and J 4 bases, with 8 bases left between them. The V gene's germline CDR1 is MGHDK and CDR2 SYGVNS. This chain's CDR3 is CASSETGSTEAFF. Here the CDR3 DNA reads TGTGCCAGCAGTGAAACAGGGTCCACTGAAGCTTTCTTT.

The chain recombines TRBV5-1 with TRBJ1-2, with D perhaps matching TRBD1 (5 bases). The CDR3 length is 12 residues. V was shortened by 2 bases and J by 6 bases, with 8 bases between the two germline ends. Germline CDR1 and CDR2: SGHRS and YFSETQ. The CDR3 sequence is CASSFQGDGYTF. Here the CDR3 DNA reads TGCGCCAGCAGCTTTCAAGGGGATGGCTACACCTTC.

The chain recombines TRBV5-1 with TRBJ1-5; D unclear. Germline lookup yields CDR1 SGHRS and CDR2 YFSETQ. This CDR3 has 14 residues. V was shortened by 0 bases and J by 6 bases, with 10 bases between the two germline ends. Here the CDR3 DNA reads TGCGCCAGCAGCTTGGACGGGAGGTCTCAGCCCCAGCATTTT. This encodes CASSLDGRSQPQHF.

This chain links TRBV6-1 with TRBJ2-7; 8 bases align to TRBD2. Germline assignment: CDR1 MNHNS and CDR2 SASEGT. With V trimmed by 7 bases and J by 5 bases, 10 bases remained unmatched. CDR3 length: 14 residues. CDR3 protein: CASTPGGGLNEQYF. The DNA of the CDR3 is TGTGCCAGCACCCCCGGCGGGGGGCTTAACGAGCAGTACTTC.

The J gene is TRBJ2-7, the V gene TRBV7-9, with a possible D match to TRBD2 (5 bases). Germline-derived CDR1 and CDR2 are SEHNR and FQNEAQ (reference sequence). The CDR3 is 14 amino acids. The germline V and J ends were trimmed by 4 bases and 1 base, with 11 bases remaining between them. The CDR3 here is CASSSQRDSYEQYF. The CDR3 bases are TGTGCCAGCAGCTCACAGAGGGATTCCTACGAGCAGTACTTC.

The J gene is TRBJ2-1, the V gene TRBV9; 7 bases agree with TRBD2. The J segment lost 1 base and the V segment lost 8 bases, leaving 3 bases of the junction unmatched. The CDR3 is 13 residues long. Germline CDR1 is SGDLS and CDR2 is YYNGEE. Written as DNA, the CDR3 is TGTGCCAGTGGGACTACGTCCTACAATGAGCAGTTCTTC. This codes for CASGTTSYNEQFF.

The chain employs TRBV6-7 and TRBJ1-3; 7 bases agree with TRBD1. TRBV6-7 is assigned to the ORF class and has an uncertain function. The CDR3 covers 14 residues. The J segment lost 0 bases and the V segment lost 11 bases, leaving 7 bases of the junction unmatched. The DNA of the CDR3 is TGTGCCGGGGGGACAGCCCGCTCTGGAAACACCATATATTTT. It specifies CAGGTARSGNTIYF.

The genes are TRBV20-1 and TRBJ2-1; 8 nucleotides line up with TRBD2. Unmatched junction bases numbered 4, after V lost 3 bases and J lost 12 bases. CDR1 and CDR2 from the germline V gene are DFQATT and SNEGSKA (reference sequence). The CDR3 runs to 11 residues. The CDR3 sequence is CSASETSVQFF. For the CDR3, the DNA is TGCAGTGCTAGTGAGACTAGCGTGCAGTTCTTC.

The V call is TRBV5-1, the J call TRBJ1-5, with 8 bases identical to TRBD1. The length of the CDR3 is 15 residues. V was pared by 0 bases and J by 6 bases, with 5 bases of the junction left unmatched. Germline V gives CDR1 SGHRS, CDR2 YFSETQ. CDR3 coding DNA: TGCGCCAGCAGCTTGGGGCAGGGGGCGGGTCAGCCCCAGCATTTT. Encoded protein: CASSLGQGAGQPQHF. The complete variable domain, with remaining parts taken from reference TRBV5-1 and TRBJ1-5, reads KAGVTQTPRYLIKTRGQQVTLSCSPISGHRSVSWYQQTPGQGLQFLFEYFSETQRNKGNFPGRFSGRQFSNSRSEMNVSTLELGDSALYLCASSLGQGAGQPQHFGDGTRLSIL.

The chain joins TRBV7-9 to TRBJ1-2, with D tentatively TRBD1 (6 bases). Trimming removed 3 bases at V and 6 bases at J, with 23 bases between. Germline-derived CDR1 and CDR2 are SEHNR and FQNEAQ (reference sequence). The CDR3 is 17 amino acids. CDR3 sequence: CASSLTSGTFRRDGYTF. As DNA, the CDR3 is TGTGCCAGCAGCTTGACCTCCGGGACATTCCGAAGGGATGGCTACACCTTC. Using reference TRBV7-9 and TRBJ1-2 for the parts outside the CDR3, the full variable domain is DTGVSQNPRHKITKRGQNVTFRCDPISEHNRLYWYRQTLGQGPEFLTYFQNEAQLEKSRLLSDRFSAERPKGSFSTLEIQRTEQGDSAMYLCASSLTSGTFRRDGYTFGSGTRLTVV.

The chain's CDR3 is CASSPAVADYEQYF. DNA for the CDR3: TGTGCCAGCAGCCCAGCGGTGGCAGACTACGAGCAGTACTTC. The chain is built from TRBV9 and TRBJ2-7, with a possible D match to TRBD2 (5 bases). This CDR3 has 14 amino acids. CDR1 is SGDLS and CDR2 is YYNGEE in the germline V gene. V lost 4 bases to trimming and J lost 3 bases, with 14 bases between them.

This chain uses TRBV19 with TRBJ1-5; D remains unclear. Germline CDR1 LNHDA, CDR2 SQIVND (reference sequence). V was trimmed by 6 bases and J by 0 bases, leaving 9 bases between them. The CDR3 consists of 14 residues. The CDR3 bases are TGTGCCAGTAGCGCAGGTTATAGCAATCAGCCCCAGCATTTT. Translated, it gives CASSAGYSNQPQHF.

V is TRBV6-1 and J is TRBJ2-4, with D possibly being TRBD1 (5 bases). Trimming stripped 6 bases from V and 15 bases from J, with 12 bases between. This CDR3 region has 10 residues. Germline-derived CDR1 and CDR2 are MNHNS and SASEGT. For the CDR3, the DNA is TGTGCCAGCAGCTTGGGGCCTGGGTACTTC. As protein: CASSLGPGYF.